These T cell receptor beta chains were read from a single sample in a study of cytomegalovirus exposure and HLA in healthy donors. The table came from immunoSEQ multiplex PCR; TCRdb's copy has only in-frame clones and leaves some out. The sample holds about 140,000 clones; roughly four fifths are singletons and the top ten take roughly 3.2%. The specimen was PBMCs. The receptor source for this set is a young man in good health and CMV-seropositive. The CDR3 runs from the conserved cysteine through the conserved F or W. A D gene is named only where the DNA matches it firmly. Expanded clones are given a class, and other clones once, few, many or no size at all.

DNA: TGTGCCAGCAGATCTAGGGGGAGTGCTTTCTTT; CDR3: CASRSRGSAFF; size: -; V: TRBV28; length: 11; D: -; J: TRBJ1-1
DNA: TGTGCCAGCAGCGCCCCGGGGGGCCAAGAGACCCAGTACTTC; CDR3: CASSAPGGQETQYF; size: once; V: TRBV5-4; length: 14; D: TRBD2; J: TRBJ2-5
DNA: TGCGCCAGCAGCTTGCGGGGGGTAACTGAAGCTTTCTTT; CDR3: CASSLRGVTEAFF; size: -; V: TRBV5-1; length: 13; D: -; J: TRBJ1-1
DNA: TGTGCCAGAAGCCTAAGGATAGACAGGGCTGTCACTGAAGCTTTCTTT; CDR3: CARSLRIDRAVTEAFF; size: -; V: TRBV5-3; length: 16; D: TRBD1; J: TRBJ1-1
DNA: TGTGCCAGCAGCTCAACGGTTTACTCTGGAAACACCATATATTTT; CDR3: CASSSTVYSGNTIYF; size: -; V: TRBV7-9; length: 15; D: -; J: TRBJ1-3
DNA: TGTGCCAGCAGTTTAGACGCGGGTCGTTACTACGAGCAGTACTTC; CDR3: CASSLDAGRYYEQYF; size: -; V: TRBV28; length: 15; D: -; J: TRBJ2-7
DNA: TGCAGCGTTCGCAGGGGGATGGAGACCCAGTACTTC; CDR3: CSVRRGMETQYF; size: -; V: TRBV29-1; length: 12; D: TRBD1; J: TRBJ2-5
DNA: TGTGCCAGCAGCTTAGGGACATCCCACGAGGCCTACGAGCAGTACTTC; CDR3: CASSLGTSHEAYEQYF; size: -; V: TRBV7-2; length: 16; D: -; J: TRBJ2-7
DNA: TGTGCCAGCAGCCTTGACTGGGGACAGAATCAGCCCCAGCATTTT; CDR3: CASSLDWGQNQPQHF; size: -; V: TRBV2; length: 15; D: TRBD1; J: TRBJ1-5
DNA: TGCGCCAGCAGCTGGGTGACTAGCACAGATACGCAGTATTTT; CDR3: CASSWVTSTDTQYF; size: -; V: TRBV5-1; length: 14; D: -; J: TRBJ2-3
DNA: TGTGCCAGCAGTCTCGGACTAGCGGGAGTAGATACGCAGTATTTT; CDR3: CASSLGLAGVDTQYF; size: -; V: TRBV27; length: 15; D: TRBD2; J: TRBJ2-3
DNA: TGCAGCGTTGAAGTCGAGACAAGAAACACCGGGGAGCTGTTTTTT; CDR3: CSVEVETRNTGELFF; size: -; V: TRBV29-1; length: 15; D: -; J: TRBJ2-2
DNA: TGCGCCAGCAGGGACTTACCCGGGGAGCTGTTTTTT; CDR3: CASRDLPGELFF; size: -; V: TRBV5-1; length: 12; D: -; J: TRBJ2-2
DNA: TGTGCCTGGACCCAGAGGGGGGGGAGTACAAATGAGCAGTTCTTC; CDR3: CAWTQRGGSTNEQFF; size: -; V: TRBV30; length: 15; D: -; J: TRBJ2-1
DNA: TGCGCCAGCTCTTCCCAATCGTCTCATCGGGATGAAGCTTTCTTT; CDR3: CASSSQSSHRDEAFF; size: -; V: TRBV10-1; length: 15; D: -; J: TRBJ1-1
DNA: TGTGCCTGGACAGGGCAGGGCAATCAGCCCCAGCATTTT; CDR3: CAWTGQGNQPQHF; size: -; V: TRBV30; length: 13; D: -; J: TRBJ1-5
DNA: TGTGCCAGCAGTGGGACAGGGGATGTAGGCGGGGAGCTGTTTTTT; CDR3: CASSGTGDVGGELFF; size: -; V: TRBV6-1; length: 15; D: TRBD1; J: TRBJ2-2
DNA: TGTGCCAGCAGTTTACAGGGCAGGGTAACCCACGAGCAGTACTTC; CDR3: CASSLQGRVTHEQYF; size: -; V: TRBV28; length: 15; D: -; J: TRBJ2-7
DNA: TGTGCCAGCTCACCAGGTCCCGACAGTGCGAACACCGGGGAGCTGTTTTTT; CDR3: CASSPGPDSANTGELFF; size: -; V: TRBV18; length: 17; D: -; J: TRBJ2-2
DNA: TGTGCCAGCAGCGACCATGACAGGCCCCAGGAGAACACTGAAGCTTTCTTT; CDR3: CASSDHDRPQENTEAFF; size: -; V: TRBV5-4; length: 17; D: -; J: TRBJ1-1
DNA: TGCGCCAGCAGCTTAAGGGGTTCCAACGTCCTGACTTTC; CDR3: CASSLRGSNVLTF; size: -; V: TRBV5-1; length: 13; D: -; J: TRBJ2-6
DNA: TGTGCCAGCGCCGGCAGGGCCCACTACAATGAGCAGTTCTTC; CDR3: CASAGRAHYNEQFF; size: -; V: TRBV7-2; length: 14; D: -; J: TRBJ2-1
DNA: TGTGCCAGCAGTTTGATGGGCAGGGCTAATGAAAAACTGTTTTTT; CDR3: CASSLMGRANEKLFF; size: -; V: TRBV28; length: 15; D: -; J: TRBJ1-4
DNA: TGTGCCAGCAACAGGGAGTTCGATCAGCCCCAGCATTTT; CDR3: CASNREFDQPQHF; size: -; V: TRBV28; length: 13; D: -; J: TRBJ1-5
DNA: TGTGCCTGGAGTTCGGTGGCAGATACGCAGTATTTT; CDR3: CAWSSVADTQYF; size: -; V: TRBV30; length: 12; D: -; J: TRBJ2-3
DNA: TGTGCCAGCAGTTCACAAGGGGTAACTAATGAAAAACTGTTTTTT; CDR3: CASSSQGVTNEKLFF; size: -; V: TRBV28; length: 15; D: -; J: TRBJ1-4
DNA: TGCGCCAGCAGCCTAGGGACAGGGGTTGAAAAACTGTTTTTT; CDR3: CASSLGTGVEKLFF; size: -; V: TRBV5-1; length: 14; D: TRBD1; J: TRBJ1-4
DNA: TGTGCCAGCATCCTAGTCGGCGGATCCTACACCGGGGAGCTGTTTTTT; CDR3: CASILVGGSYTGELFF; size: -; V: TRBV9; length: 16; D: -; J: TRBJ2-2
DNA: TGTGCCAGCAGTTTAATAGGGGCAGAAGAGACCCAGTACTTC; CDR3: CASSLIGAEETQYF; size: -; V: TRBV27; length: 14; D: -; J: TRBJ2-5